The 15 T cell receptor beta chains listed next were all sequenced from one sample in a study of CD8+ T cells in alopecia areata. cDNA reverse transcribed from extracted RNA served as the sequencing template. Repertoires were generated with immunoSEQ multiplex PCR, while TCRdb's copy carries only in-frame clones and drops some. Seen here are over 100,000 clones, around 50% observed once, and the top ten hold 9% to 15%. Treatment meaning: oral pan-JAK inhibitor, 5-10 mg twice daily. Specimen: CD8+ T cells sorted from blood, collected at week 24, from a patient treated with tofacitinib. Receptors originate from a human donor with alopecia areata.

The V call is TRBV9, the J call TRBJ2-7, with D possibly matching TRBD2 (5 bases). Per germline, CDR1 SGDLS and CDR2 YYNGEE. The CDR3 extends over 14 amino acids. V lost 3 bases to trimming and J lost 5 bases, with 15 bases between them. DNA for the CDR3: TGTGCCAGCAGCGGCGGGTATGTAAACGACGAGCAGTACTTC. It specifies CASSGGYVNDEQYF.

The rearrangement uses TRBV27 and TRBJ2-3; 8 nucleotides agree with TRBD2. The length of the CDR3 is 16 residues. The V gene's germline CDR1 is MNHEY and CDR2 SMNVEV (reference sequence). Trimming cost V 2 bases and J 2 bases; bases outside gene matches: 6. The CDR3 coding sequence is TGTGCCAGCAGTTTACCCAGCGGGGGAGCCACAGATACGCAGTATTTT. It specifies CASSLPSGGATDTQYF.

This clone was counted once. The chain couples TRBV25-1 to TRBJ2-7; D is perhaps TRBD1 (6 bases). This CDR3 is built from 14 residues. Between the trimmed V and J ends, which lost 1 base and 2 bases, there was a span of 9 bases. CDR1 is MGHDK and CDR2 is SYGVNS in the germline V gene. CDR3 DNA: TGTGCCAGCAGTGAATTCAGGGGCGCCTACGAGCAGTACTTC. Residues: CASSEFRGAYEQYF.

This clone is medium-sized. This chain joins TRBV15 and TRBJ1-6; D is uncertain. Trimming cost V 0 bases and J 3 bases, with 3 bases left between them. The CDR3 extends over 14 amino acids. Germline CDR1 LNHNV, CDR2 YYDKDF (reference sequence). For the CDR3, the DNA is TGTGCCACCAGCAGAGACAACTATAATTCACCCCTCCACTTT. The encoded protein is CATSRDNYNSPLHF.

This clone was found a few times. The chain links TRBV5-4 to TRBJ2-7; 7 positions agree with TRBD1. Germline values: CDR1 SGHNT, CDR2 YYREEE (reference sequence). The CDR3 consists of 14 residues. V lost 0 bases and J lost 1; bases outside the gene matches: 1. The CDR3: CASSLDRGSYEQYF. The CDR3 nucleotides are TGTGCCAGCAGCTTGGACAGGGGTTCCTACGAGCAGTACTTC.

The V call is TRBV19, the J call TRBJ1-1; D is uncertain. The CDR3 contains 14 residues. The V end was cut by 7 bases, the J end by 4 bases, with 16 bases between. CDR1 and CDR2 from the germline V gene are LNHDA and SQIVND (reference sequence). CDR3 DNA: TGTGCCAGTACCTCTGCCGGGAGTTTCACTGAAGCTTTCTTT. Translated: CASTSAGSFTEAFF.

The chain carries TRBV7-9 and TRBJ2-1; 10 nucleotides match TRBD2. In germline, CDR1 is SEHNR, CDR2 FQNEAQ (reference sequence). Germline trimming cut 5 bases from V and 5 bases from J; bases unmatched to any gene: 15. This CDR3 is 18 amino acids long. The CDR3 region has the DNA TGTGCCAGCAGCGCAAGAGGGCTTAGCGGGGGGCTCAACAATGAGCAGTTCTTC. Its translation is CASSARGLSGGLNNEQFF.

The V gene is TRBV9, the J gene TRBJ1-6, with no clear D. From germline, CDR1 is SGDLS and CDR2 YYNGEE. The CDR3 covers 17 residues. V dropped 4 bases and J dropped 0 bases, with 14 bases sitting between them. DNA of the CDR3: TGTGCCAGCAGCCCTCGGGAGGAGAGCTCCTATAATTCACCCCTCCACTTT. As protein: CASSPREESSYNSPLHF.

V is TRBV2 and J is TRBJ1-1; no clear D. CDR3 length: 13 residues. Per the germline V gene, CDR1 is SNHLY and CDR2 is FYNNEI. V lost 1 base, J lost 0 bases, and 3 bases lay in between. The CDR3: CASSEEVNTEAFF. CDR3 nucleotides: TGTGCCAGCAGTGAAGAGGTGAACACTGAAGCTTTCTTT.

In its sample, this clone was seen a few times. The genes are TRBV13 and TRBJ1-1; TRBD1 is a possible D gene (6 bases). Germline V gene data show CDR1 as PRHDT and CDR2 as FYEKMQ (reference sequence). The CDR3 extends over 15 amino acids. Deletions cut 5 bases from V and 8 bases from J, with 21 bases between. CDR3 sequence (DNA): TGTGCCAGCAGCCCTCCGGACAGAAAAAGCTCCGAAGCTTTCTTT. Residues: CASSPPDRKSSEAFF.

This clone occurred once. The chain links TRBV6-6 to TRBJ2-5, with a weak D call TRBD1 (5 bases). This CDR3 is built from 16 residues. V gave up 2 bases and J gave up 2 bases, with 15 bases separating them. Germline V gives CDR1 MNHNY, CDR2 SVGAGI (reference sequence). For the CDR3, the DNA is TGTGCCAGCAGTTACAGTCCGGAAGGGGAACAAGAGACCCAGTACTTC. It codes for CASSYSPEGEQETQYF.

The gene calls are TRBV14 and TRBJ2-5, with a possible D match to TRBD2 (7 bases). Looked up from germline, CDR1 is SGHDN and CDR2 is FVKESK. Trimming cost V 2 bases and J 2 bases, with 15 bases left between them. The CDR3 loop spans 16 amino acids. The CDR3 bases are TGTGCCAGCAGCCAACCACGTGAGGGGGGGCAAGAGACCCAGTACTTC. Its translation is CASSQPREGGQETQYF.

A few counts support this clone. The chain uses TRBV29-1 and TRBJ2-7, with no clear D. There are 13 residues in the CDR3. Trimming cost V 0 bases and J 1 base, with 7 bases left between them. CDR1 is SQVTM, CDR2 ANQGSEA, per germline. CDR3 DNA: TGCAGCGTTGAAGATGGTAAATCCTACGAGCAGTACTTC. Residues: CSVEDGKSYEQYF.

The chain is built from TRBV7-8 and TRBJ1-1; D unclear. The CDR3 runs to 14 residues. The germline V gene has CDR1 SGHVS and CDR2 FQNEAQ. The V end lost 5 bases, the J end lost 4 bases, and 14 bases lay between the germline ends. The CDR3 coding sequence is TGTGCCAGCAGCGAAGGTTTGTTAGGCACTGAAGCTTTCTTT. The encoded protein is CASSEGLLGTEAFF.

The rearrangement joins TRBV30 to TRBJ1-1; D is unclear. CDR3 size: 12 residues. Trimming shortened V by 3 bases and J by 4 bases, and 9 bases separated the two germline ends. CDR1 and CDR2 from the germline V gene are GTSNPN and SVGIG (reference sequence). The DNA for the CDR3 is TGTGCCTGGAGGCCCGTCGGCACTGAAGCTTTCTTT. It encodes CAWRPVGTEAFF. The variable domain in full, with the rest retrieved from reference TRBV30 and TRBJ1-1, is SQTIHQWPATLVQPVGSPLSLECTVEGTSNPNLYWYRQAAGRGLQLLFYSVGIGQISSEVPQNLSASRPQDRQFILSSKKLLLSDSGFYLCAWRPVGTEAFFGQGTRLTVV.